The source of this T cell receptor (beta chain) is a study of blood T cell repertoires in COVID-19. Study overall: Samples of COVID-19 (acute and convalescent) were obtained from the United States, Italy and Spain. From T cells, B-cell-depleted T cells, or PBMCs came the material, which was cDNA or gDNA.

Per the original methods: Amplification from reference gene primers served as the basis for estimated nucleated cell counts. Clones were read by immunoSEQ multiplex PCR, and TCRdb kept only the in-frame ones, dropping some. V, J and clone size are taken as reported in that table, and D and trimming were inferred from the DNA itself. The sample has around 90,000 clones; about 80% are singletons. Per the germline V gene, CDR1 is LNHNV and CDR2 is YYDKDF (reference sequence). The CDR3 covers 15 residues. The trim removed 1 base at V and 7 bases at J, leaving 6 bases unmatched. The rearrangement links TRBV15 to TRBJ1-5; 8 bases match TRBD1. The receptor was derived from a human donor in a cohort sampled during active COVID-19. Sequencing was performed on peripheral blood. CDR3 sequence reads: CATSRGQGRRQPQHF. The CDR3 DNA follows: TGTGCCACCAGCAGAGGACAGGGGAGGAGGCAGCCCCAGCATTTT.